These T cell receptor beta chains were read from a single sample in a study of chemoradiotherapy in HPV16-positive cancers. Profiling relied on immunoSEQ multiplex PCR, and the TCRdb table lists in-frame clones only, not all of them. The table records 5,000 to 7,500 clones, around 85% of them present only once. Sequences were derived from tumor tissue, sampled from a patient who underwent chemoradiotherapy. These receptors all stem from a human donor with HPV-associated anogenital cancer. CDR3s include the opening cysteine and the closing phenylalanine or tryptophan. The D gene is left open where the match is weak. Not every row has a clone size; where given, it reads once, few, many or a size class.

v_call	clone_size	j_call	d_call	cdr3_length	cdr3_aa	cdr3_nt
TRBV7-8	-	TRBJ1-1	-	15	CASSPRAALNTEAFF	TGTGCCAGCAGCCCCAGAGCGGCACTGAACACTGAAGCTTTCTTT
TRBV28	once	TRBJ2-6	-	14	CASRSRSGANVLTF	TGTGCCAGCAGGTCCCGCTCTGGGGCCAACGTCCTGACTTTC
TRBV5-1	-	TRBJ1-1	-	15	CASSLVQDQNTEAFF	TGCGCCAGCAGCTTGGTCCAGGATCAGAACACTGAAGCTTTCTTT
TRBV29-1	-	TRBJ2-6	-	16	CSVSEPTYSGANVLTF	TGCAGCGTTAGCGAGCCAACCTACTCTGGGGCCAACGTCCTGACTTTC
TRBV7-9	-	TRBJ1-3	-	17	CASSPYGGREAGNTIYF	TGTGCCAGCAGCCCCTATGGGGGGAGAGAGGCTGGAAACACCATATATTTT
TRBV2	-	TRBJ1-2	-	12	CASSEKNYGYTF	TGTGCCAGCAGTGAGAAGAACTATGGCTACACCTTC
TRBV27	-	TRBJ1-5	-	16	CASSPLSRAGHQPQHF	TGTGCCAGCAGTCCACTATCAAGGGCAGGGCATCAGCCCCAGCATTTT
TRBV6-1	-	TRBJ2-7	TRBD1	14	CASTLTGTAYEQYF	TGTGCCAGCACCCTAACCGGGACAGCCTACGAGCAGTACTTC
TRBV5-1	-	TRBJ2-1	TRBD2	15	CASSGGTSFHNEQFF	TGCGCCAGCAGCGGGGGGACTAGCTTCCACAATGAGCAGTTCTTC
TRBV7-3	few	TRBJ1-6	-	13	CASSFTRNSPLHF	TGTGCCAGCAGCTTCACGCGGAATTCACCCCTCCACTTT
TRBV6-5	-	TRBJ2-7	-	15	CASRSEPDGTYEQYF	TGTGCCAGCAGGAGTGAACCGGACGGTACCTACGAGCAGTACTTC
TRBV2	-	TRBJ2-2	-	12	CASSDEGGELFF	TGTGCCAGCAGTGATGAGGGCGGGGAGCTGTTTTTT
TRBV18	-	TRBJ2-7	TRBD1	13	CASSLLQGYEQYF	TGTGCCAGCTCACTATTACAGGGGTACGAGCAGTACTTC
TRBV27	-	TRBJ2-5	TRBD1	16	CASSWGQGPATETQYF	TGTGCCAGCAGCTGGGGACAGGGTCCGGCTACAGAGACCCAGTACTTC
TRBV10-3	few	TRBJ1-5	-	14	CAISEGVSNQPQHF	TGTGCCATCAGTGAGGGGGTTAGCAATCAGCCCCAGCATTTT
TRBV18	-	TRBJ2-1	TRBD2	17	CASSPPSSGGDYNEQFF	TGTGCCAGCTCACCGCCCTCTAGCGGGGGGGACTACAATGAGCAGTTCTTC
TRBV18	-	TRBJ1-1	TRBD1	13	CASLGQPNTEAFF	TGTGCCAGCTTGGGACAGCCGAACACTGAAGCTTTCTTT
TRBV5-1	-	TRBJ2-7	-	18	CASSLLPSARLDSYEQYF	TGCGCCAGCAGCTTGTTGCCTTCTGCTCGACTAGACTCCTACGAGCAGTACTTC